This T cell receptor (beta chain) came from a study of spatial heterogeneity in lung cancer. This clonotype turned up a few times. The CDR3 sequence is 14 residues long. Germline V gene sequence: CDR1 MNHNS, CDR2 SASEGT. V was shortened by 7 bases and J by 5 bases, with 15 bases between the two germline ends. The time point denotes: sample taken at primary tumor resection. MiXCR, run by TCRdb on the 5' RACE reads, gives a single entry per CDR3 protein. The sample contains more than 60,000 distinct CDR3 sequences, 8% of which appear only once. The sequence derives from a male donor with early-stage non-small cell lung cancer. The source was PBMCs, collected at surgery. V and J are TRBV6-1 and TRBJ1-5, with a possible D match to TRBD1 (5 bases). The CDR3 nucleotides read TGTGCCAGCATGTCGGGGGGAAGGGATCAGCCCCAGCATTTT. It encodes CASMSGGRDQPQHF.